This T cell receptor (beta chain) was found in a study of blood T cell repertoires in COVID-19. Study-wide background: The cDNA or gDNA used as material had been derived from T cells, B-cell-depleted T cells, or PBMCs.

V lost 7 bases to trimming and J lost 7 bases, with 11 bases between them. In germline, CDR1 is MNHEY, CDR2 SVGAGI. The CDR3 has 12 amino acids. Authors' analysis steps: The authors estimated nucleated cell counts from reference gene primer amplification. Using immunoSEQ multiplex PCR, the repertoire was profiled, and TCRdb retains in-frame clones only, with some absent. D and trimming were read from the DNA, whereas the V and J calls and clone size are those reported in that table. The sample comprises around 300,000 clones, approximately 89% of which are singletons, and around 5% rests with the top ten.

Sequencing was carried out using PBMCs or T cells enriched from blood (not recorded which). This TCR was sampled from a man younger than 40 who had recovered from COVID-19. The chain employs TRBV6-5 and TRBJ2-4, with D maybe TRBD2 (6 bases). CDR3 region: CASMGGGNIQYF. CDR3 nucleotide sequence: TGTGCCAGCATGGGGGGTGGTAACATTCAGTACTTC.